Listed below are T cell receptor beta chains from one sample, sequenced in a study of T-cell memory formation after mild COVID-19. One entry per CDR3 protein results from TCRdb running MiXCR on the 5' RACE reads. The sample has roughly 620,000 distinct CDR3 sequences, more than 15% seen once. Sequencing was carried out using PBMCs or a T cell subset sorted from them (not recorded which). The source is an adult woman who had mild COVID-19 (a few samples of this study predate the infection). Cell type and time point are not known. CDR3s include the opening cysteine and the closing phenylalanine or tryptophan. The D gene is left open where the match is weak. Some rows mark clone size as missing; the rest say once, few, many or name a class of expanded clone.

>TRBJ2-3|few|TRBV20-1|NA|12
CSAPPLTDTQYF
TGCAGTGCTCCTCCCCTCACAGATACGCAGTATTTT
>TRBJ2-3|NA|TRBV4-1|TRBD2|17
CASSHLGLAGHTDTQYF
TGCGCCAGCAGCCACCTCGGACTAGCGGGGCACACAGATACGCAGTATTTT
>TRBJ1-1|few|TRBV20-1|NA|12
CSATTGTSEAFF
TGCAGTGCTACAACCGGGACATCTGAAGCTTTCTTT
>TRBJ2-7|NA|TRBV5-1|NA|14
CASSLGTNAHEQYF
TGCGCCAGCAGCCTCGGGACAAACGCCCACGAGCAGTACTTC
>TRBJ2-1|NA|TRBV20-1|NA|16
CSARDRWRAARKEQFF
TGCAGTGCTAGAGATCGCTGGCGGGCGGCAAGAAAAGAGCAGTTCTTC
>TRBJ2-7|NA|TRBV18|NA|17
CASSPSADLLLTYEQYF
TGTGCCAGCTCACCTTCGGCGGACCTCTTATTAACCTACGAGCAGTACTTC
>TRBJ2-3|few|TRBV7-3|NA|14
CASSSGTLTDTQYF
TGTGCCAGCAGCTCCGGGACCCTGACAGATACGCAGTATTTT
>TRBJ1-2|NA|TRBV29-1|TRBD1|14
CSVERAGGGYGYTF
TGCAGCGTTGAAAGGGCAGGGGGTGGCTATGGCTACACCTTC
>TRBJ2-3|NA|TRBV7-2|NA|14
CASTIRRITDTQYF
TGTGCCAGCACTATAAGACGGATCACAGATACGCAGTATTTT
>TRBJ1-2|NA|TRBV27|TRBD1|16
CASSPLSPGTGGGYTF
TGTGCCAGCAGCCCCCTATCCCCCGGGACAGGGGGTGGCTACACCTTC
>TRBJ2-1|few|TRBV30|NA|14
CASAASGPPNEQFF
TGTGCCTCGGCTGCATCGGGACCCCCGAATGAGCAGTTCTTC
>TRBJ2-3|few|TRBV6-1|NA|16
CASSEAQGLSTDTQYF
TGTGCCAGCAGTGAAGCGCAGGGGCTCAGCACAGATACGCAGTATTTT
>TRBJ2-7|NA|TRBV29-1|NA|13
CSVVSQSSYEQYF
TGCAGCGTTGTCTCCCAAAGCTCCTACGAGCAGTACTTC
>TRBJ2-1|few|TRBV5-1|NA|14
CASSLAGTSVEQFF
TGCGCCAGCAGCTTAGCCGGGACCTCGGTTGAGCAGTTCTTC
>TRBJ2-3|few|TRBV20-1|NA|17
CSARDLAGPDSTDTQYF
TGCAGTGCTAGAGATTTGGCGGGGCCTGATAGCACAGATACGCAGTATTTT
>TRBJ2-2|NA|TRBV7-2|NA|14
CASSLTDITGELFF
TGTGCCAGCAGCTTAACAGATATCACCGGGGAGCTGTTTTTT
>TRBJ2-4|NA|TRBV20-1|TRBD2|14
CSALIAGGWGIQYF
TGCAGTGCCTTAATAGCGGGAGGTTGGGGCATTCAGTACTTC
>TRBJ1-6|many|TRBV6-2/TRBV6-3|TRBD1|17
CASSRDRGRAPNSPLHF
TGTGCCAGCAGCCGGGACAGGGGGCGAGCGCCAAATTCACCCCTCCACTTT
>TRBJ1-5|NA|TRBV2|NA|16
CASKSRTGESSQPQHF
TGTGCCAGCAAATCTAGGACGGGAGAAAGTAGTCAGCCCCAGCATTTT
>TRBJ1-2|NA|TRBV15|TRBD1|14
CATSKGTEGYGYTF
TGTGCCACCAGCAAAGGGACAGAGGGTTATGGCTACACCTTC
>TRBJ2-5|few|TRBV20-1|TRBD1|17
CSASRRSATGNQETQYF
TGCAGTGCTTCACGCCGCTCCGCGACAGGGAACCAAGAGACCCAGTACTTC
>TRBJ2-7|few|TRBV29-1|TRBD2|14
CSVRGLAGSYEQYF
TGCAGCGTTCGTGGACTAGCGGGATCCTACGAGCAGTACTTC
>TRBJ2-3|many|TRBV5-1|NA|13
CASSLSLDNTQYF
TGCGCCAGCAGCTTGTCTCTTGACAATACGCAGTATTTT
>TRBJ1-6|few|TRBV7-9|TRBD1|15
CASSPRQGPRSPLHF
TGTGCCAGCAGCCCCCGACAGGGTCCAAGATCACCCCTCCACTTT
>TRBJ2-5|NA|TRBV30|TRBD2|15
CAWSTSGGGQETQYF
TGTGCCTGGAGTACCTCCGGCGGGGGGCAAGAGACCCAGTACTTC
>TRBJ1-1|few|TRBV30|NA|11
CAWIGMTEAFF
TGTGCCTGGATTGGTATGACTGAAGCTTTCTTT
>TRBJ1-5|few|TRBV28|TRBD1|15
CASRTGQASNQPQHF
TGTGCCAGCAGGACGGGACAGGCATCCAATCAGCCCCAGCATTTT
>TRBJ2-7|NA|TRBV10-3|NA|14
CAISANSQGYEQYF
TGTGCCATCAGTGCTAATTCACAGGGCTACGAGCAGTACTTC
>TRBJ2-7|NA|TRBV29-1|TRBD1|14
CSATRGTGAYEQYF
TGCAGCGCTACCCGGGGGACAGGGGCGTACGAGCAGTACTTC
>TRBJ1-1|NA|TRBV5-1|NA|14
CASTRTGARTEAFF
TGCGCCAGCACTCGAACCGGGGCGAGGACTGAAGCTTTCTTT
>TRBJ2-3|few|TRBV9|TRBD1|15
CASSVGNRGADTQYF
TGTGCCAGCAGCGTAGGTAACAGGGGAGCAGATACGCAGTATTTT
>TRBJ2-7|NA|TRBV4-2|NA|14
CASSQEGGLAEQYF
TGTGCCAGCAGCCAAGAGGGAGGTTTGGCGGAGCAGTACTTC
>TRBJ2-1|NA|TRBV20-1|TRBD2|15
CSAPQTSGRSGEQFF
TGCAGTGCGCCGCAGACTAGCGGGAGATCTGGTGAGCAGTTCTTC
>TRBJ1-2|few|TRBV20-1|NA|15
CSATGGNSQSYGYTF
TGCAGTGCTACGGGGGGAAACTCGCAATCCTATGGCTACACCTTC
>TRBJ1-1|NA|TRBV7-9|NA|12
CASSFPNQEAFF
TGTGCCAGCAGCTTCCCGAATCAAGAAGCTTTCTTT
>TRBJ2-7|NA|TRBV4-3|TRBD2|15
CASSPETSGIYEQYF
TGCGCCAGCAGCCCGGAGACTAGCGGTATCTACGAGCAGTACTTC
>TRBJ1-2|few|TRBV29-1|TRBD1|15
CSAQGTGPPNYGYTF
TGCAGCGCCCAAGGGACAGGCCCTCCGAACTATGGCTACACCTTC
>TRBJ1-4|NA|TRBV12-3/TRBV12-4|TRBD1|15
CASSRTGDANEKLFF
TGTGCCAGCAGTCGTACAGGGGATGCTAATGAAAAACTGTTTTTT
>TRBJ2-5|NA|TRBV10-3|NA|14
CAISESSGGETQYF
TGTGCCATCAGTGAGTCTTCTGGAGGAGAGACCCAGTACTTC
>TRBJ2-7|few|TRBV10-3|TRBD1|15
CAVGQGALLSYEQYF
TGTGCCGTCGGACAGGGGGCCCTCTTATCCTACGAGCAGTACTTC
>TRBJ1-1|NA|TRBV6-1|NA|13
CASRYGRGTEAFF
TGTGCCAGCAGATACGGGCGGGGAACTGAAGCTTTCTTT
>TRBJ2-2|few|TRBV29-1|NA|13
CSVEDPIPGELFF
TGCAGCGTTGAAGACCCCATACCCGGGGAGCTGTTTTTT
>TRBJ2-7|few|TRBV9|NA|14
CASSEKGGPYEQYF
TGTGCCAGCAGCGAAAAGGGTGGGCCCTACGAGCAGTACTTC
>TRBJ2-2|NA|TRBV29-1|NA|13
CSVVLVNTGELFF
TGCAGCGTTGTCCTGGTGAATACCGGGGAGCTGTTTTTT
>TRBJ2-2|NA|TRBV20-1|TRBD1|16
CSARDTGGRSTGELFF
TGCAGTGCTAGAGATACAGGGGGACGTTCCACCGGGGAGCTGTTTTTT
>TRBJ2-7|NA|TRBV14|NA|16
CASSERSGRGSYEQYF
TGTGCCAGCAGCGAAAGGTCCGGGCGGGGCTCCTACGAGCAGTACTTC
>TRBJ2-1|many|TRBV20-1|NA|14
CSASGGPVWEEQFF
TGCAGTGCTAGCGGGGGGCCGGTTTGGGAGGAGCAGTTCTTC
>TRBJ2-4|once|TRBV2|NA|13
CASVDKAKNIQYF
TGTGCCAGTGTGGATAAAGCCAAAAACATTCAGTACTTC
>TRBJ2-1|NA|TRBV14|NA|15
CASSQGRWQLNEQFF
TGTGCCAGCAGCCAAGGGCGGTGGCAACTCAATGAGCAGTTCTTC
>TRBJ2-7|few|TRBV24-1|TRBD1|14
CATSAPGTGNEQYF
TGTGCCACCAGTGCCCCCGGGACAGGGAACGAGCAGTACTTC
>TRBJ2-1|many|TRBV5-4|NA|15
CASSLIGSSYNEQFF
TGTGCCAGCAGCTTGATCGGGAGCTCCTACAATGAGCAGTTCTTC
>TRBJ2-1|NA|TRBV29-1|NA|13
CSVLEWGYNEQFF
TGCAGCGTTCTGGAGTGGGGTTACAATGAGCAGTTCTTC
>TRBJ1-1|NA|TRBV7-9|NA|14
CASSFEGMNTEAFF
TGTGCCAGCAGCTTTGAGGGGATGAACACTGAAGCTTTCTTT
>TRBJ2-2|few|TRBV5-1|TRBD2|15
CASAPSASGTGELFF
TGCGCCAGCGCCCCAAGTGCTAGCGGCACCGGGGAGCTGTTTTTT
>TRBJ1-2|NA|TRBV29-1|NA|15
CSVPDGGLANYGYTF
TGCAGCGTCCCGGACGGAGGATTAGCTAACTATGGCTACACCTTC